This T cell receptor (beta chain) was profiled in a study of blood T cells in healthy people across ages. General study points: Significant beta diversity loss was already apparent by age around 40, declining roughly linearly.

PCR was performed a second time for about 7 to 12 cycles using a sample-barcoded 5' primer and a J-beta primer mix. TCRdb passed the 5' RACE reads through MiXCR, listing each CDR3 protein once. The data contain just under 900,000 distinct CDR3 sequences, around 26% of them seen just once; the ten biggest clones take up roughly 17%. Healthy Caucasian individuals from Russia aged roughly 6 to 100 were enrolled as donors. With regard to this clonotype: Its antigen is still unknown.

Trimming left V 5 bases short and J 4 bases short, with 8 bases between. Germline assignment: CDR1 LGHDT and CDR2 YNNKEL (reference sequence). The length of the CDR3 is 13 residues. The receptor's source is a woman of 80 years or more in good health. The chain uses TRBV3-1 and TRBJ2-2; D is ambiguous. The sequenced material came from blood. The CDR3, as DNA: TGTGCCAGCAGCTTGCGCTCCACCGGGGAGCTGTTTTTT. Amino acids: CASSLRSTGELFF.